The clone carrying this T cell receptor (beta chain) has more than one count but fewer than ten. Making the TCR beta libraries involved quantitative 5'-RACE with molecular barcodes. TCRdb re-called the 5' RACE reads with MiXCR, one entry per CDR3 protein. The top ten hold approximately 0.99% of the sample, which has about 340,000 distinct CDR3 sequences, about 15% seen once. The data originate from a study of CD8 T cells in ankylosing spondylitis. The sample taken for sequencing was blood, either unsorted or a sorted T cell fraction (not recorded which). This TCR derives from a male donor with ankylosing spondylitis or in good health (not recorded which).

CDR3 amino acids: CASSLSLPWGENPYEQYF. DNA for the CDR3: TGTGCCAGCAGTTTATCTCTACCGTGGGGGGAGAATCCCTACGAGCAGTACTTC. The rearrangement uses TRBV27 and TRBJ2-7, with D possibly matching TRBD2 (6 bases). The germline V gene has CDR1 MNHEY and CDR2 SMNVEV (reference sequence). The V and J ends lost 0 bases and 2 bases respectively, with 20 bases between them. The CDR3 is 18 residues long.